The present entry profiles one T cell receptor (beta chain) with its context. The antigen remains undetermined. V lost 5 bases and J lost 4; bases outside the gene matches: 8. The germline V gene encodes CDR1 GTSNPN and CDR2 SVGIG (reference sequence). The CDR3 extends over 14 amino acids. The data belong to a study of tumor-infiltrating lymphocytes in localized non-small cell lung cancer. For the study at large: From each patient, both tumor and uninvolved lung, non-adjacent to tumor, were sampled.

The data were produced by immunoSEQ multiplex PCR, yet TCRdb's version contains in-frame clones alone and is incomplete. The sample has 15,000 to 20,000 clones, 73% seen once; the top ten hold around 4%. General study findings and limits: Different pieces of the same tissue went to different assays, confounding technical variation with intratumor heterogeneity. Tumor T-cell fraction was not associated with recurrence-free survival.

The genes are TRBV30 and TRBJ2-3; TRBD2 agrees at 8 bases. This TCR came from a human donor with non-small cell lung cancer. The sequenced sample consisted of lung tumor tissue. Here the CDR3 reads CAWDGRGRPDTQYF. DNA of the CDR3: TGTGCCTGGGACGGGAGGGGCAGGCCAGATACGCAGTATTTT.